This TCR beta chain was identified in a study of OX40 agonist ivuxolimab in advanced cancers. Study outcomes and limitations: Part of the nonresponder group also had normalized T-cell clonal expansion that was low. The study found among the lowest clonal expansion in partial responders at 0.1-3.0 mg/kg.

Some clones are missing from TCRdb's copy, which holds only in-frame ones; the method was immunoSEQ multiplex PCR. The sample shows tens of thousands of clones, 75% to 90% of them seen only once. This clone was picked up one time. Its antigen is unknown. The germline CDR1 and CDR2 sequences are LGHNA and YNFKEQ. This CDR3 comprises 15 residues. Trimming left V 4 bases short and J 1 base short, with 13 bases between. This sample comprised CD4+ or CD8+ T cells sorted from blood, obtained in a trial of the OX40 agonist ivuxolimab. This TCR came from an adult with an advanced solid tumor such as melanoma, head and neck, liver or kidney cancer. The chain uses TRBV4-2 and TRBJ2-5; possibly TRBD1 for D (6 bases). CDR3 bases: TGTGCCAGCAGCCCCTACAGGGCTGGCCAAGAGACCCAGTACTTC. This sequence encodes CASSPYRAGQETQYF.